This passage covers 28 T cell receptor beta chains from one sample sequenced in a study of shared clonotypes between healthy human individuals. TCRdb's copy holds only in-frame clones and misses some; the assay was immunoSEQ multiplex PCR. Among 2 million to 2.5 million clones listed, approximately 94% were seen once. Sample: naive CD4+ T cells sorted from blood. Stated subset: CD45RA+ positively selected. These TCRs come from a man younger than 30 in good health.

The CDR3 protein is CASSGGLAPETQYF. Written as DNA, the CDR3 is TGTGCCAGCAGTGGGGGACTAGCCCCAGAGACCCAGTACTTC. The V call is TRBV6-1, the J call TRBJ2-5; 9 bases are a match to TRBD2. This CDR3 region has 14 residues. V shed 4 bases, J shed 4 bases, and the junction held 4 bases outside the gene matches. Germline loops: CDR1 MNHNS, CDR2 SASEGT.

The chain joins TRBV9 to TRBJ2-3; TRBD2 matches 12 bases. Germline CDR1 SGDLS, CDR2 YYNGEE. The CDR3 length is 16 residues. Trimming at V came to 1 base and at J to 6 bases, leaving 6 bases not matched to a gene. CDR3 sequence: CASSVKASGGADTQYF. For the CDR3, the DNA is TGTGCCAGCAGCGTAAAGGCTAGCGGGGGGGCTGATACGCAGTATTTT.

The chain is built from TRBV5-1 and TRBJ2-3; TRBD1 aligns across 7 bases. Trimming cost V 3 bases and J 1 base; bases outside gene matches: 8. Germline V gene lookup returns CDR1 SGHRS and CDR2 YFSETQ. The length of the CDR3 is 16 residues. Written as DNA, the CDR3 is TGCGCCAGCAGCTCGGACAGGCGGTATGGCACAGATACGCAGTATTTT. This translates into CASSSDRRYGTDTQYF.

CDR3 sequence reads: CASSPGGGTYNEQFF. The CDR3 bases are TGTGCCAGCTCACCGGGCGGGGGCACCTACAATGAGCAGTTCTTC. The genes are TRBV18 and TRBJ2-1; possible D gene TRBD2, 7 bases. The V and J ends lost 3 bases and 2 bases respectively, with 11 bases between them. The CDR3 has 15 residues. Germline assignment: CDR1 KGHSH and CDR2 LQKENI.

The rearrangement links TRBV18 to TRBJ2-2; TRBD1 agrees at 10 bases. The V and J ends lost 2 bases and 5 bases, in that order; junction bases with no gene match: 2. In germline, CDR1 is KGHSH, CDR2 LQKENI. This CDR3 spans 15 amino acids. The CDR3 region has the DNA TGTGCCAGCTCACCAGGGACAGGGGAGACCGGGGAGCTGTTTTTT. Its translation is CASSPGTGETGELFF.

The rearrangement uses TRBV5-1 and TRBJ2-6; possibly TRBD2 for D (5 bases). Trimming stripped 0 bases from V and 1 base from J, with 11 bases between. The germline V gene has CDR1 SGHRS and CDR2 YFSETQ. The CDR3 consists of 17 residues. CDR3 DNA sequence: TGCGCCAGCAGCTTGGGTAGCCGAGGGTCTGGGGCCAACGTCCTGACTTTC. As protein: CASSLGSRGSGANVLTF.

The V and J genes are TRBV28 and TRBJ1-2, with D tentatively TRBD1 (5 bases). The V gene lost 4 bases and the J gene lost 4 bases, with 13 bases spanning the gap. This CDR3 is built from 14 residues. Germline V gene sequence: CDR1 MDHEN, CDR2 SYDVKM. CDR3 loop: CASSSPHGGYGYTF. The CDR3 DNA follows: TGTGCCAGCAGTTCCCCACATGGGGGCTATGGCTACACCTTC.

The V call is TRBV7-2, the J call TRBJ2-7, with TRBD1 identical over 10 bases. Germline CDR1 SGHTA, CDR2 FQGNSA. J gave up 3 bases and V 5 bases, and 7 bases lay outside the gene matches. CDR3 size: 15 residues. CDR3 sequence: CASSPRQGALYEQYF. The CDR3 DNA follows: TGTGCCAGCAGCCCCCGACAGGGGGCTCTCTACGAGCAGTACTTC.

The CDR3: CASSLGGQVNEKLFF. The DNA of the CDR3 is TGTGCCAGCAGCTTGGGGGGACAAGTAAATGAAAAACTGTTTTTT. V is TRBV11-2 and J is TRBJ1-4; the D gene is possibly TRBD1 (6 bases). The V end lost 3 bases, the J end lost 5 bases, and 13 bases lay between the germline ends. Per germline, CDR1 SGHAT and CDR2 FQNNGV. The CDR3 has 15 amino acids.

V usage is TRBV5-1 and J usage is TRBJ1-1, with 7 bases identical to TRBD1. Germline CDR1 reads SGHRS; CDR2 reads YFSETQ. This CDR3 is built from 14 residues. V lost 4 bases, J lost 4 bases, and 7 bases stayed unmatched. The CDR3 loop reads CASSGSTGPTEAFF. The DNA for the CDR3 is TGCGCCAGCAGCGGTTCGACAGGGCCCACTGAAGCTTTCTTT.

The chain is built from TRBV28 and TRBJ1-2, with D tentatively TRBD1 (6 bases). The CDR3 covers 15 residues. Germline V lookup: CDR1 MDHEN, CDR2 SYDVKM. V dropped 8 bases and J dropped 8 bases, with 24 bases sitting between them. The CDR3 DNA reads as TGTGCCAGCGCTACCCCGCAGGGGAACCGGTGGGGCTACACCTTC. Residues: CASATPQGNRWGYTF.

The rearrangement joins TRBV29-1 to TRBJ2-1; 8 nucleotides agree with TRBD1. This CDR3 comprises 12 residues. The V segment lost 7 bases and the J segment 7 bases; nucleotides outside the gene matches: 6. CDR1 and CDR2 from the germline V gene are SQVTM and ANQGSEA. DNA of the CDR3: TGCAGCGACCGGACAGGGCCTAATGAGCAGTTCTTC. Translated: CSDRTGPNEQFF.

The V gene is TRBV7-2, the J gene TRBJ1-2; D remains unclear. V was trimmed by 5 bases and J by 6 bases, leaving 16 bases between them. The CDR3 runs to 14 residues. CDR1 is SGHTA and CDR2 is FQGNSA in the germline V gene. CDR3 nucleotide sequence: TGTGCCAGCAGCGATGGACCCTCTGTGCATGGCTACACCTTC. Amino acids: CASSDGPSVHGYTF.

J is TRBJ1-2 and V is TRBV11-2; no reliable D call. The CDR3 contains 14 residues. V was cut by 5 bases and J by 8 bases, with 18 bases left in between. Germline values: CDR1 SGHAT, CDR2 FQNNGV. The CDR3 DNA reads as TGTGCCAGCAGCCACCCCGGCGGAGGGAACGGCTACACCTTC. This gives the protein CASSHPGGGNGYTF.

With respect to this clone: In the same sample, other DNA sequences code for this CDR3. The CDR3 region has the DNA TGTGCCAGTAGTATATCAGGGGTGGGTCAGCCCCAGCATTTT. It encodes CASSISGVGQPQHF. This sequence joins TRBV19 and TRBJ1-5; D might be TRBD1 (6 bases). Germline-derived CDR1 and CDR2 are LNHDA and SQIVND (reference sequence). This CDR3 has 14 residues. V was pared by 2 bases and J by 6 bases, with 11 bases between.

The V call is TRBV9, the J call TRBJ2-5; 9 nucleotides agree with TRBD2. The length of the CDR3 is 13 residues. After removal of 7 bases from V and 5 bases from J, the junction contained 6 bases not matched to a gene. Germline V gene data show CDR1 as SGDLS and CDR2 as YYNGEE. The CDR3 region has the DNA TGTGCCAGCTCGGCGGGAGGGCTGGAGACCCAGTACTTC. This translates into CASSAGGLETQYF. The whole variable domain, remainder taken from reference TRBV9 and TRBJ2-5, is DSGVTQTPKHLITATGQRVTLRCSPRSGDLSVYWYQQSLDQGLQFLIQYYNGEERAKGNILERFSAQQFPDLHSELNLSSLELGDSALYFCASSAGGLETQYFGPGTRLLVL.

As for this clone: Other DNA sequences in this specimen translate into the identical CDR3. The chain couples TRBV19 to TRBJ1-6; 7 nucleotides line up with TRBD1. The CDR3 runs 14 residues. Per germline, CDR1 LNHDA and CDR2 SQIVND (reference sequence). V was clipped by 9 bases and J by 8 bases; unmatched bases: 10. Written as DNA, the CDR3 is TGTGCCAGCTCAATAGGGGGCCTAGATTCACCCCTCCACTTT. Its protein is CASSIGGLDSPLHF.

This rearrangement joins TRBV6-5 to TRBJ1-1; the match to TRBD1 covers 8 bases. Germline CDR1 reads MNHEY; CDR2 reads SVGAGI. Trimming at V came to 3 bases and at J to 5 bases, leaving 8 bases not matched to a gene. The CDR3 spans 15 residues. For the CDR3, the DNA is TGTGCCAGCAGTTATCAGGACAGGGTAGGGACTGAAGCTTTCTTT. Amino acid sequence: CASSYQDRVGTEAFF.

The chain has TRBV5-1 and TRBJ2-7; TRBD2 matches 10 bases. Germline CDR1 SGHRS, CDR2 YFSETQ. The CDR3 is 17 amino acids. Trimming at V came to 0 bases and at J to 2 bases, leaving 8 bases not matched to a gene. CDR3 in DNA: TGCGCCAGCAGCTTGGGCAGGACTAGCGGCCGCCCCTACGAGCAGTACTTC. Its translation is CASSLGRTSGRPYEQYF.

The chain carries TRBV7-2 and TRBJ2-7, with D unresolved. V lost 5 bases and J 5 bases, leaving 13 bases between the germline ends. Per the germline V gene, CDR1 is SGHTA and CDR2 is FQGNSA. The CDR3 covers 13 residues. CDR3 in amino acids: CASSRTGLHEQYF. The CDR3 DNA reads as TGTGCCAGCAGCCGGACCGGGTTACACGAGCAGTACTTC.

The gene calls are TRBV6-5 and TRBJ2-5, with a tentative D call TRBD1 (6 bases). Germline-derived CDR1 and CDR2 are MNHEY and SVGAGI. V lost 0 bases and J lost 1, with 12 bases in between. The CDR3 sequence is 16 residues long. This chain's CDR3 is CASSYSPQGSQETQYF. The CDR3 DNA reads as TGTGCCAGCAGTTACTCTCCACAGGGATCCCAAGAGACCCAGTACTTC.

V gene TRBV15 combines with J gene TRBJ2-7, with 11 positions matching TRBD2. After removal of 5 bases from V and 3 bases from J, the junction contained 6 bases not matched to a gene. This CDR3 comprises 15 residues. Germline CDR1 LNHNV, CDR2 YYDKDF (reference sequence). In nucleotides, the CDR3 is TGTGCCACCAGCCCCATAGCGGGAGGGGGCTACGAGCAGTACTTC. Translated, it gives CATSPIAGGGYEQYF.

V gene TRBV29-1 combines with J gene TRBJ2-3, with D maybe TRBD2 (6 bases). There are 16 residues in the CDR3. V was shortened by 0 bases and J by 1 base, with 14 bases between the two germline ends. CDR1 is SQVTM and CDR2 is ANQGSEA in the germline V gene. The CDR3 loop reads CSVEDQVWGGTDTQYF. Written as DNA, the CDR3 is TGCAGCGTTGAAGATCAGGTGTGGGGGGGCACAGATACGCAGTATTTT.

The chain has TRBV11-2 and TRBJ2-3; 9 nucleotides line up with TRBD2. The germline V gene encodes CDR1 SGHAT and CDR2 FQNNGV. This CDR3 has 17 residues. Trimming cost V 6 bases and J 1 base; bases outside gene matches: 11. The CDR3 here is CASSPQGLAGRTDTQYF. Written as DNA, the CDR3 is TGTGCCAGCAGTCCCCAAGGGCTAGCGGGGCGCACAGATACGCAGTATTTT.

This chain connects TRBV5-4 to TRBJ1-2; tentatively, D is TRBD1 (5 bases). The CDR3 loop spans 12 amino acids. V was pared by 4 bases and J by 6 bases, with 10 bases between. Germline values: CDR1 SGHNT, CDR2 YYREEE (reference sequence). For the CDR3, the DNA is TGTGCCAGCAGCCAGGACACTAATGGCTACACCTTC. Amino acid sequence: CASSQDTNGYTF.

The V and J genes are TRBV6-1 and TRBJ2-2; D might be TRBD1 or TRBD2, each matching 5 bases. Trimming took 6 bases from V and 1 from J, leaving 9 bases between them. This CDR3 contains 14 residues. CDR1 is MNHNS, CDR2 SASEGT, per germline. The CDR3 coding sequence is TGTGCCAGCAGCCGGGACGGGAACACCGGGGAGCTGTTTTTT. Its protein is CASSRDGNTGELFF.

This chain links TRBV30 with TRBJ2-7; unclear D gene. V lost 0 bases to trimming and J lost 2 bases, with 11 bases between them. The CDR3 length is 14 residues. Germline V gene data show CDR1 as GTSNPN and CDR2 as SVGIG (reference sequence). CDR3 sequence: CAWSVGFDPYEQYF. The CDR3 DNA follows: TGTGCCTGGAGTGTGGGGTTCGACCCCTACGAGCAGTACTTC. The full variable domain, rest sourced from reference TRBV30 and TRBJ2-7, is SQTIHQWPATLVQPVGSPLSLECTVEGTSNPNLYWYRQAAGRGLQLLFYSVGIGQISSEVPQNLSASRPQDRQFILSSKKLLLSDSGFYLCAWSVGFDPYEQYFGPGTRLTVT.

With regard to this clone: Within the sample, other DNA sequences also encode this same CDR3. The CDR3 spells CASSLVGTSGNTIYF. The CDR3 region has the DNA TGTGCCAGCAGCTTAGTGGGTACCTCTGGAAACACCATATATTTT. The chain couples TRBV7-9 to TRBJ1-3; D ambiguous. Germline CDR1 SEHNR, CDR2 FQNEAQ (reference sequence). The V end lost 1 base, the J end lost 0 bases, and 7 bases lay between the germline ends. There are 15 residues in the CDR3.